This T cell receptor (beta chain) was observed in a study of blood T cells in healthy people across ages. Regarding this clonotype: One end of the junction is discordant with germline, which a read error may explain.

CDR1 and CDR2 from the germline V gene are MNHEY and SVGAGI. The CDR3 totals 14 residues. Through a sample-barcoded 5' primer and a J-beta primer mix, a second PCR was run for roughly 6 to 11 cycles. A template-switch adaptor with 12 random nucleotides tagged each cDNA molecule. TCRdb called the 5' RACE reads again in MiXCR, with one record for every CDR3 protein. The table records 580,000 or so distinct CDR3 sequences, 47% of them present only once. Healthy individuals of Caucasian origin from Russia, aged roughly 6 to 90, served as donors. This TCR was sampled from an elderly man in good health. The chain recombines TRBV6-5 with TRBJ2-7; D unresolved. The J call may be wrong; the DNA end is better matched by TRBJ2-5. The sample taken for sequencing was blood. CDR3 DNA sequence: TGTGCCAGTAGTTACGGCTGGTCTCGAGAGACCCAGTACTTC. Translating it yields CASSYGWSRETQYF.